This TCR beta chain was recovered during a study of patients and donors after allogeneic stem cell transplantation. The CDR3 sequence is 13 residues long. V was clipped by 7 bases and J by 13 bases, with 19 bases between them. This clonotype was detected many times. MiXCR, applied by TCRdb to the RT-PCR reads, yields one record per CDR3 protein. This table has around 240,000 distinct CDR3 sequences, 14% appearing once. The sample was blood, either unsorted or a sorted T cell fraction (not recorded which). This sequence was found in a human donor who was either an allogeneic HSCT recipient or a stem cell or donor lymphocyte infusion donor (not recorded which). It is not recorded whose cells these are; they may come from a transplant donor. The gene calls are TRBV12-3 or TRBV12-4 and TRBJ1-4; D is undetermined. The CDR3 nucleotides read TGTGCCAGCACAGAGAGTTCCCAGGCGGGACTGTTTTTT. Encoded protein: CASTESSQAGLFF.